The 6 T cell receptor beta chains listed next were all sequenced from one sample in a study of CDR3 diversity in severe acne. One entry per CDR3 protein, called by TCRdb with MiXCR from the PCR reads. The sample lists about 85,000 distinct CDR3 sequences; roughly half were seen once. The sample comprised blood. The receptors were gathered from a male donor in good health, serving as a control.

At least ten counts were recorded for this clonotype. The chain combines TRBV12-3 or TRBV12-4 with TRBJ1-2; D ambiguous. Trimming removed 8 bases at V and 5 bases at J, with 15 bases between. The CDR3 extends over 13 amino acids. DNA for the CDR3: TGTGCCAGCCAAGGGAGGGAAGGGTATGGCTACACCTTC. As protein: CASQGREGYGYTF.

V gene TRBV4-1 combines with J gene TRBJ2-3; D remains unclear. Germline CDR1 reads MGHRA; CDR2 reads YSYEKL. The V end lost 1 base, the J end lost 0 bases, and 5 bases lay between the germline ends. This CDR3 spans 14 amino acids. For the CDR3, the DNA is TGCGCCAGCAGCCAAGTGGTTAGCACAGATACGCAGTATTTT. Translating it yields CASSQVVSTDTQYF.

V is TRBV15 and J is TRBJ1-1, with D hard to call. Between the trimmed V and J ends, which lost 1 base and 3 bases, there was a span of 6 bases. Germline CDR1 is LNHNV and CDR2 is YYDKDF (reference sequence). This CDR3 comprises 13 residues. The CDR3 bases are TGTGCCACCAGCAGAGGGGTTTACACTGAAGCTTTCTTT. Translated: CATSRGVYTEAFF.

This clonotype occurred many times. The chain carries TRBV6-1 and TRBJ2-5, with D tentatively TRBD1 (6 bases). V lost 0 bases to trimming and J lost 5 bases, with 13 bases between them. CDR1 and CDR2 from the germline V gene are MNHNS and SASEGT. The CDR3 consists of 15 residues. CDR3 nucleotides: TGTGCCAGCAGTGAAGCGGAACAGGGTGGGGAGACCCAGTACTTC. Its protein product is CASSEAEQGGETQYF.

This clonotype occurred many times. This chain joins TRBV10-2 and TRBJ2-5; TRBD2 matches at 7 bases. The CDR3 totals 16 residues. Germline CDR1 and CDR2: WSHSY and SAAADI. The V and J ends lost 0 bases and 2 bases, in that order; junction bases with no gene match: 6. The CDR3 DNA reads as TGCGCCAGCAGTGAGTCTTACGAGGGAGGGCAAGAGACCCAGTACTTC. Residues: CASSESYEGGQETQYF.

This clonotype was seen at least ten times. V usage is TRBV4-1 and J usage is TRBJ1-5; tentative D call: TRBD1 (5 bases). This CDR3 has 16 amino acids. Germline V lookup: CDR1 MGHRA, CDR2 YSYEKL. V lost 1 base, J lost 0 bases, and 10 bases lay in between. The CDR3 DNA is TGCGCCAGCAGCCAAGTCGGGGGAGATAGCAATCAGCCCCAGCATTTT. It translates to CASSQVGGDSNQPQHF.